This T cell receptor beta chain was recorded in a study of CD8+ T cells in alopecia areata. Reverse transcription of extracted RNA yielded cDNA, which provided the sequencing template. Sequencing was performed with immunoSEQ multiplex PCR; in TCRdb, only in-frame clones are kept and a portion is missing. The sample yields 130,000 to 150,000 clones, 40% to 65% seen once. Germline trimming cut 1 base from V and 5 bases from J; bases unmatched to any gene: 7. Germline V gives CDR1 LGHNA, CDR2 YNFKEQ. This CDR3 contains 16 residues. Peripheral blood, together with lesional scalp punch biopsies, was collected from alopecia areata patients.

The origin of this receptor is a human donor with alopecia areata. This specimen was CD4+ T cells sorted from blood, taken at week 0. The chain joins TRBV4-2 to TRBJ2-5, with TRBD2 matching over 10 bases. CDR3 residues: CASSQGGLAGVETQYF. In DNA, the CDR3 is TGTGCCAGCAGCCAAGGGGGGCTAGCGGGAGTTGAGACCCAGTACTTC.